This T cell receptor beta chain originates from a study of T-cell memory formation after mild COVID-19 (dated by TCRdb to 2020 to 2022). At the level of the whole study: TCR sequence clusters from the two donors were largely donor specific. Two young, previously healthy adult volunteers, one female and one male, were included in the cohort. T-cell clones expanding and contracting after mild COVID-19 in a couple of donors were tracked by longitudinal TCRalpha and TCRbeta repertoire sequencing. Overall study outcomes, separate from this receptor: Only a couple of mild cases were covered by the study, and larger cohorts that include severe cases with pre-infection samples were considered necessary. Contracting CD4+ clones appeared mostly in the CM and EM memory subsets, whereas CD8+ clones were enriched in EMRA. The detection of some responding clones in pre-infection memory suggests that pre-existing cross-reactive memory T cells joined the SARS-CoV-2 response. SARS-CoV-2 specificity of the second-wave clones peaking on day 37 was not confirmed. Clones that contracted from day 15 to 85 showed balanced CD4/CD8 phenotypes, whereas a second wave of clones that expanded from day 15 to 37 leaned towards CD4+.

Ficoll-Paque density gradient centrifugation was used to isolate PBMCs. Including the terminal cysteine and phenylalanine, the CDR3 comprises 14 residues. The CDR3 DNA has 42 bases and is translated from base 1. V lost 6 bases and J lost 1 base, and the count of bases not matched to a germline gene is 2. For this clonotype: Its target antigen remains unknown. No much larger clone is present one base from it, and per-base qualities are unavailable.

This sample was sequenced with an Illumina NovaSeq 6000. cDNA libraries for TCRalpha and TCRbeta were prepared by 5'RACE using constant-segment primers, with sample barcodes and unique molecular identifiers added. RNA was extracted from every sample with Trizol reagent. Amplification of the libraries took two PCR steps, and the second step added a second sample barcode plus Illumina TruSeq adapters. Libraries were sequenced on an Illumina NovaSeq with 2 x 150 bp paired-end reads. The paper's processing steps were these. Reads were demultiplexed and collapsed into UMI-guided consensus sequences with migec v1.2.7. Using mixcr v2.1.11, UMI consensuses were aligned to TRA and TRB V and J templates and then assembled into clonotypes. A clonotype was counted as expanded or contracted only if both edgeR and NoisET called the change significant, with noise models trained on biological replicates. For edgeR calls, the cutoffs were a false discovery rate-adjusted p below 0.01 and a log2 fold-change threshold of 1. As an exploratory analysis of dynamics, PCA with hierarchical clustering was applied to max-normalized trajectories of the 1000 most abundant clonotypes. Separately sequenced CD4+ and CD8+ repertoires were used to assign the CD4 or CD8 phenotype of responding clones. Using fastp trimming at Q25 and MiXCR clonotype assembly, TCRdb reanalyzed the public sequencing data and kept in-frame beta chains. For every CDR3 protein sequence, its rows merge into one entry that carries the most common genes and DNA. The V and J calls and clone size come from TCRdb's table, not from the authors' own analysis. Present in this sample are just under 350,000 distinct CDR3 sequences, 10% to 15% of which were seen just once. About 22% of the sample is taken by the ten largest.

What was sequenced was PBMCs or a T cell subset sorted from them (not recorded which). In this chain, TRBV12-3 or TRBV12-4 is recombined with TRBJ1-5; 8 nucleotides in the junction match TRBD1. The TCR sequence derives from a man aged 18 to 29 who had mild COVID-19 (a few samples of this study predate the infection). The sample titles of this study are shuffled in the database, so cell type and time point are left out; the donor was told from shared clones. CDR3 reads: CASRQGASNQPQHF. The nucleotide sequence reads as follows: TGTGCCAGCAGGCAGGGGGCCAGCAATCAGCCCCAGCATTTT.